This paragraph reports one TCR beta chain. Its antigen has not been determined. Nothing much larger sits one base from this clone, and base qualities are not available. The goal of deep resolution MiSeq sequencing was a depth between 1 in 1 million and 1 in 200,000 T cells, and coverage averaged 10x per clonotype. The immunoSEQ hsTCRB Kit was used to generate TCR beta libraries. On the authors' methods: ImmunoSEQ Data Assistant and ImmunoSEQ Analyzer were used for data analysis, and V, D and J genes were assigned according to IMGT definitions. Clonality, with values ranging from 0 to 1, was calculated as one minus the normalized Shannon entropy of productive rearrangement frequencies. Public clonotype analysis was restricted to overrepresented clonotypes comprising at least 0.05% of each patient's repertoire. Some twelve repertoires from age-matched healthy donors, obtained from immuneACCESS, served as clonality controls. Sourced from immuneACCESS, this table was stored by TCRdb with only in-frame sequences that have V and J called. A share of the clones is absent; for the studies checked, an unresolved V gene accounts for under half, and the remainder has no known explanation. The V and J calls and clone size are taken from that table; D and trimming were inferred from the DNA. The sample contains about 140,000 clones, about 84% of them found a single time. The ten largest clones add up to less than 8.5% of the sample.

This specimen belongs to a study of cytotoxic CD8 clonotypes in ibrutinib-treated CLL (dated by TCRdb to 2020 to 2022). About the study as a whole: The cohort was composed of some twelve relapsed/refractory and around 14 treatment-naive patients; IGHV unmutated status was identified in roughly 18 patients. Responses were partial in some 24 patients and complete in 2; after median approximately 66 months follow-up, some 15 stayed in remission and roughly twelve progressed. The response samples were drawn at a median of around eleven months into treatment, with a range of about 6 to 36 months. An average of about 250,000 productive templates and approximately 90,000 productive rearrangements was obtained per sample. Of the approximately 90 participants in the trial, about 25 had longitudinal samples available. Cryopreserved peripheral blood mononuclear cells were collected at three points: before therapy, at response, and at either sustained remission or disease progression. Every remission and progressive disease sample was obtained while ibrutinib was still being received by the patients.

Overall study results and their limits: At baseline, clonality was higher than in age-matched healthy donors and showed a strong correlation with circulating CD8+ T-cell counts. Clonality rose at ibrutinib response, remained stable during sustained remission, and dropped back toward baseline at progression. Public clonotypes were found to be uncommon and were observed to contract or remain stable during treatment; the increase in clonality was shown to reflect expansion of private clonotypes at ibrutinib response. Lymph node repertoires were not examined, and the timing of sampling was not matched between patients in sustained remission and those whose disease progressed.

For TCR beta library preparation, around 1.8 micrograms of genomic DNA were extracted from the cryopreserved PBMCs. Longitudinal blood samples from CLL patients on ibrutinib monotherapy underwent high-throughput TCR beta sequencing. The patients took part in an open-label, single-center phase 2 trial of ibrutinib monotherapy. The sequencing used PBMCs, collected after 36 months of ibrutinib treatment. The sequence derives from a human donor with chronic lymphocytic leukemia.

The CDR3 region has the sequence CASSIGALRGQPQHF. The bases are TGTGCCAGTAGTATTGGGGCCCTCAGGGGACAGCCCCAGCATTTT. This receptor chain uses TRBV19 and TRBJ1-5; the D gene is perhaps TRBD1, on 6 matching bases. V sheds 3 bases and J sheds 7 bases, leaving 16 bases between their ends. Its CDR3 holds 15 amino acids, cysteine through phenylalanine. The only DNA kept is the CDR3, 45 bases in frame from the first base. From a lookup of the germline V gene (reference sequence), CDR1 and CDR2 are LNHDA and SQIVND.